This TCR beta chain comes out of a study of blood T cell repertoires in COVID-19. Study-level information: There were acute and convalescent COVID-19 samples, and they came from the United States, Italy and Spain. PBMCs, B-cell-depleted T cells, or T cells provided the cDNA or gDNA that made up the material.

There are 11 residues in the CDR3. The germline gives CDR1 GTSNPN, CDR2 SVGIG (reference sequence). V lost 7 bases to trimming and J lost 8 bases, with 14 bases between them. As originally analysed: Estimates of nucleated cell counts were drawn from the amplification of reference gene primers. Clones were sequenced by immunoSEQ multiplex PCR, and TCRdb holds only the in-frame ones, with some missing. That table furnishes V, J and clone size, whereas the DNA furnished D and trimming. The table has a few hundred thousand clones, approximately 85% seen once. The table lists this clone with a count of one.

What was sequenced was peripheral blood. The source of this sequence is a human donor in a cohort sampled during active COVID-19. This chain links TRBV30 with TRBJ1-2; D is perhaps TRBD1 (5 bases). The CDR3 region is CAFTDGGGYTF. As DNA, the CDR3 is TGTGCCTTTACCGACGGGGGGGGCTACACCTTC.